Below are 25 T cell receptor delta chains sequenced from a single sample in a study of γδ T cells in repeated Plasmodium falciparum infection. TCRdb re-called clones from the multiplex PCR reads using CATT. The data show around 49,000 delta-chain clones, 1.5% to 2% seen once. Flow sorting of PBMC yielded separate Vgamma9/Vdelta2+ and Vdelta2-negative gammadelta T cell populations for bulk repertoire analysis. The sequenced sample was gamma-delta T cells from blood. These receptors were taken from a pool of human donors (malaria-infected and uninfected, not separated).

The gene calls are TRDV2 and TRDJ3; 9 positions match TRDD3. Matching the DNA to germline supplied the J gene, which TCRdb does not give. The germline V gene encodes CDR1 GEAIGNYY and CDR2 EKD. The length of the CDR3 is 21 residues. V was pared by 0 bases and J by 0 bases, with 11 bases of the junction left unmatched. The CDR3 DNA follows: TGTGCCTGTGACACCCCATGGGTGGGGGATAGGAGCTCCTGGGACACCCGACAGATGTTTTTC. This translates into CACDTPWVGDRSSWDTRQMFF.

As concerns this clone: With a far larger clone one base away, a read error is the likely cause. Other DNA sequences in the same sample also yield this CDR3. The CDR3 here is CALGEKVPYFLLGPSGDKLIF. CDR3 nucleotides: TGTGCTCTTGGGGAAAAAGTCCCCTACTTCCTTCTTGGACCCTCAGGGGATAAACTCATCTTT. The chain employs TRDV1 and TRDJ1; weak D call: TRDD2 (6 bases). The J gene, not given by TCRdb, was assigned here from a germline match of the nucleotide sequence. V dropped 2 bases and J dropped 5 bases, with 33 bases sitting between them. The CDR3 covers 21 residues. Germline lookup yields CDR1 TSWWSYY and CDR2 QGS.

To note about this clone: TCRdb shows a much larger clone's protein in place of this DNA's translation, and the two differ at residue 12, likely through a read error; the protein shown is translated from the DNA. The chain uses TRDV2 and TRDJ1, with 13 bases fitting TRDD3. Because TCRdb records no J gene, it was assigned here through a match of the DNA to germline. The CDR3 runs 20 residues. The V gene's germline CDR1 is GEAIGNYY and CDR2 EKD. V was clipped by 0 bases and J by 0 bases; unmatched bases: 12. CDR3 in DNA: TGTGCCTGTGACACCCCTTTACTGGGGGATACGGCCATTGACACCGATAAACTCATCTTT. Protein: CACDTPLLGDTAIDTDKLIF.

This clone was found many times. The DNA of the CDR3 is TGTGCTCTTGGGGCACCTTCTTTGTACTGGGCGTACACCGATAAACTCATCTTT. Its translation is CALGAPSLYWAYTDKLIF. The chain links TRDV1 to TRDJ1; TRDD3 might be the D (6 bases). The CDR3 length is 18 residues. Germline CDR1 is TSWWSYY and CDR2 is QGS. Trimming removed 4 bases at V and 0 bases at J, with 21 bases between.

Concerning this clone itself: A far larger clone lies a single base away; this is likely a read error. At the DNA level, this CDR3 is encoded by other sequences in the same sample as well. The J gene is TRDJ1, the V gene TRDV2; 7 nucleotides match TRDD3. The CDR3 has 14 amino acids. Germline assignment: CDR1 GEAIGNYY and CDR2 EKD. Trimming at V came to 4 bases and at J to 8 bases, leaving 12 bases not matched to a gene. The CDR3 nucleotides read TGTGCCTGTGAGCCTATGGGGGAATTAGACAAACTCATCTTT. It codes for CACEPMGELDKLIF.

A note on this clone: The mismatch at residue 6 between this DNA's translation and the TCRdb protein of a much larger clone likely reflects a read error; the protein shown is translated from the DNA. The rearrangement links TRDV1 to TRDJ1; 10 bases map to TRDD3. The J gene is absent in TCRdb and was assigned here via DNA matching to germline. Germline V gene lookup returns CDR1 TSWWSYY and CDR2 QGS. J lost 0 bases, V lost 4 bases, and 17 bases had no gene match. The CDR3 length is 20 residues. The CDR3 sequence is CALGGSFPYWGMTYTDKLIF. The CDR3 nucleotides are TGTGCTCTTGGGGGCAGCTTCCCGTACTGGGGGATGACGTACACCGATAAACTCATCTTT.

This clone was seen many times. One base separates it from a far larger clone, so it is likely a read error. Within the sample, other DNA sequences also encode this same CDR3. CDR3 sequence reads: CALGGRLLLFGGPKVTAQLFF. The CDR3 nucleotides read TGTGCCCTTGGGGGTCGACTCCTACTGTTTGGGGGGCCGAAGGTGACAGCACAACTCTTCTTT. The chain carries TRDV1 and TRDJ2, with D perhaps being TRDD2 or TRDD3 (6 bases each). No J segment appears in TCRdb, so it was assigned here by matching the sequence to germline. The CDR3 is 21 residues long. Germline CDR1 TSWWSYY, CDR2 QGS.

As regards this clone: This DNA's translation and the protein TCRdb lists, from a much larger clone, do not match at residue 11, likely due to a read error; the protein shown is translated from the DNA. The DNA of the CDR3 is TGTGCCTGTGACATGGTCGGATTCCTCCCAACCCTTCCTGCTGGAGCGTACACCGATAAACTCATCTTT. The encoded protein is CACDMVGFLPTLPAGAYTDKLIF. The gene calls are TRDV2 and TRDJ1; 7 positions agree with TRDD2. Because TCRdb records no J gene, it was assigned here through a match of the DNA to germline. J gave up 0 bases and V 2 bases, and 29 bases lay outside the gene matches. The CDR3 covers 23 residues. Germline loops: CDR1 GEAIGNYY, CDR2 EKD.

Comments on this clone: The TCRdb protein comes from a much larger clone and disagrees with this DNA's translation at residue 17, likely due to a read error; the protein given here is derived from the DNA. The chain recombines TRDV1 with TRDJ1; 11 bases agree with TRDD3. TCRdb gives no J gene; it was assigned here by matching the DNA to germline. Trimming at V came to 4 bases and at J to 1 base, leaving 26 bases not matched to a gene. Germline CDR1 is TSWWSYY and CDR2 is QGS. The CDR3 is 23 amino acids. CDR3 in amino acids: CALGVIIGEPTRLGDRCTDKLIF. The CDR3, as DNA: TGTGCTCTTGGGGTCATCATCGGGGAACCTACTCGACTGGGGGATAGGTGCACCGATAAACTCATCTTT.

This clone was observed a handful of times. A far larger clone is off by one base, so a read error is likely. The same CDR3 also results from other DNA sequences found in this sample. The rearrangement links TRDV1 to TRDJ1; the match to TRDD3 covers 10 bases. The J gene is not listed in TCRdb, so it was assigned here from a DNA match to germline. CDR3 length: 21 residues. J gave up 0 bases and V 5 bases, and 21 bases lay outside the gene matches. CDR1 and CDR2 (germline): TSWWSYY, QGS. The CDR3 region is CALGKGILWWGIPKYTDKLIF. The CDR3, as DNA: TGTGCTCTTGGGAAGGGGATTCTTTGGTGGGGGATACCAAAATACACCGATAAACTCATCTTT.

With regard to this clone: TCRdb's listed protein matches a much larger clone and diverges from this DNA's translation at residue 15, likely through a read error; the protein shown comes from the DNA. The chain links TRDV1 to TRDJ2; TRDD3 matches at 10 bases. No J gene is reported in TCRdb; it was inferred here by comparing the DNA with germline. The germline V gene has CDR1 TSWWSYY and CDR2 QGS. There are 22 residues in the CDR3. V lost 2 bases to trimming and J lost 0 bases; unmatched junction nucleotides: 18. CDR3 coding DNA: TGTGCTCTTGGGGAAGGGCGACTCCCTTGGGGGGATACGCATCCTTTGACAGCACAACTCTTCTTT. Its translation: CALGEGRLPWGDTHPLTAQLFF.

This clone was seen ten or more times. The chain has TRDV1 and TRDJ1, with D maybe TRDD3 (5 bases). Trimming stripped 4 bases from V and 2 bases from J, with 17 bases between. Germline CDR1 and CDR2: TSWWSYY and QGS. The CDR3 spans 16 residues. The CDR3 loop is CALGAGPRRGTDKLIF. CDR3 DNA: TGTGCTCTTGGGGCCGGTCCCCGACGGGGGACCGATAAACTCATCTTT.

Comments on this clone: This DNA translates differently at residue 13 from the TCRdb protein, which is that of a much larger clone; a read error is likely, and the protein shown is the DNA's own translation. This rearrangement joins TRDV1 to TRDJ1; the match to TRDD3 covers 12 bases. Here the J gene came from matching the DNA to germline, since TCRdb omits it. Trimming removed 4 bases from V and 1 base from J; junction bases left unmatched: 28. Germline V gene data show CDR1 as TSWWSYY and CDR2 as QGS. The CDR3 spans 24 residues. Written as DNA, the CDR3 is TGTGCTCTTGGGGCAAAAGGAGGCCTTCCTACCACGCTCTGGGGGATACGGGGCACCGATAAACTCATCTTT. Protein product: CALGAKGGLPTTLWGIRGTDKLIF.

This clone is medium-sized by share. This sample includes further DNA sequences coding for the same CDR3. CDR3 region: CASSELGGYPYTDKLIF. The CDR3 DNA sequence: TGTGCCTCGTCGGAGCTGGGGGGTTACCCTTACACCGATAAACTCATCTTT. The V call is TRDV3, the J call TRDJ1; 7 bases match TRDD3. The CDR3 totals 17 residues. V was pared by 4 bases and J by 0 bases, with 17 bases of the junction left unmatched. The V gene's germline CDR1 is TVYSNPD and CDR2 GDNSRS (reference sequence).

This clone was observed at least ten times. CDR3 residues: CALGGHPSYISGWGMYTDKLIF. The DNA for the CDR3 is TGTGCTCTTGGGGGGCACCCTTCCTACATCAGTGGCTGGGGGATGTACACCGATAAACTCATCTTT. The V call is TRDV1, the J call TRDJ1; D might be TRDD2 or TRDD3, each matching 9 bases. The J gene is absent in TCRdb and was assigned here via DNA matching to germline. The CDR3 loop spans 22 amino acids. Germline V gene lookup returns CDR1 TSWWSYY and CDR2 QGS. Trimming pared 4 bases from V and 0 bases from J, leaving 33 bases between.

This clone has more than one count but fewer than ten. TCRdb's listed protein matches a much larger clone and diverges from this DNA's translation at residue 10, likely through a read error; the protein shown comes from the DNA. The chain employs TRDV2 and TRDJ3; 11 nucleotides align to TRDD3. The J gene is absent in TCRdb and was assigned here via DNA matching to germline. The junction had 10 bases not matched to a gene; V was cut back by 1 base and J by 0 bases. Per the germline V gene, CDR1 is GEAIGNYY and CDR2 is EKD. The CDR3 consists of 21 residues. The CDR3 reads CACDTLLGDIRSSWDTRQMFF. DNA for the CDR3: TGTGCCTGTGACACTTTACTGGGGGATATACGATCCTCCTGGGACACCCGACAGATGTTTTTC.

This clone was counted ten times or more. A far larger clone differs by one base, so this is likely a read error. Other DNA sequences in the same sample also yield this CDR3. The DNA for the CDR3 is TGTGCCTTTGACTACTGGGGGCCAGCGTACACCGATAAACTCATCTTT. It encodes CAFDYWGPAYTDKLIF. The rearrangement uses TRDV3 and TRDJ1, with 8 bases that match TRDD3. TCRdb gives no J gene; it was assigned here by matching the DNA to germline. Germline V gene sequence: CDR1 TVYSNPD, CDR2 GDNSRS (reference sequence). V was pared by 2 bases and J by 0 bases, with 11 bases of the junction left unmatched. This CDR3 is 16 amino acids long.

In its sample, this clone ranks as medium-sized. In the same sample, other DNA sequences code for this CDR3. V is TRDV3 and J is TRDJ1; 9 bases are shared with TRDD3. CDR3 size: 19 residues. The trim removed 4 bases at V and 4 bases at J, leaving 25 bases unmatched. CDR1 is TVYSNPD and CDR2 is GDNSRS in the germline V gene (reference sequence). CDR3 residues: CASALFPPDHWGTNDKLIF. In nucleotides, the CDR3 is TGTGCCTCTGCCCTATTCCCACCCGACCACTGGGGGACGAACGATAAACTCATCTTT.

A few counts support this clone. TCRdb's listed protein matches a much larger clone and diverges from this DNA's translation at residue 15, likely through a read error; the protein shown comes from the DNA. The chain is built from TRDV3 and TRDJ1, with 8 nucleotides matching TRDD2. Germline matching of the DNA provided the J gene here, since TCRdb leaves it blank. With V trimmed by 2 bases and J by 8 bases, 40 bases remained unmatched. The germline V gene has CDR1 TVYSNPD and CDR2 GDNSRS (reference sequence). This CDR3 region has 23 residues. The CDR3 DNA sequence: TGTGCCTTTCTTACCCCCGGGCTGACCAACTTCCTACTGAGTGCTGGGGTGACCTCCAAACTCATCTTT. Encoded protein: CAFLTPGLTNFLLSAGVTSKLIF.

This clone was seen repeatedly, ten times or more. A read error likely explains this, since a far larger clone differs by one base. The same CDR3 is also encoded by other DNA sequences in this sample. V is TRAV38-2/DV8 and J is TRDJ1; a weak D match, TRDD3 (5 bases). Germline values: CDR1 TSESDYY, CDR2 QEAYKQQN. The length of the CDR3 is 19 residues. Deletions cut 2 bases from V and 2 bases from J, with 25 bases between. The CDR3 loop is CAYRSAPRGGWGKTDKLIF. As DNA, the CDR3 is TGTGCTTATAGGAGTGCCCCCCGGGGTGGATGGGGAAAGACCGATAAACTCATCTTT.

Notes on this clone: TCRdb attributes to this sequence the protein of a much larger clone, which differs from the DNA translation at residue 3; a read error is likely, and the protein displayed is translated from the DNA. The gene calls are TRDV1 and TRDJ1; 8 bases fit TRDD3. No J gene is reported in TCRdb; it was inferred here by comparing the DNA with germline. From germline, CDR1 is TSWWSYY and CDR2 QGS. This CDR3 spans 17 amino acids. CDR3 in amino acids: CAFGVPTNLGDLDKLIF. As DNA, the CDR3 is TGTGCTTTTGGCGTCCCTACAAACCTGGGGGACCTCGATAAACTCATCTTT.

On this clone itself: This likely traces to a read error, being one base from a far larger clone. The sample carries other DNA sequences with the same CDR3. The J gene is TRDJ1, the V gene TRDV1, with 12 bases matching TRDD3. The CDR3 is 22 amino acids. Germline V gives CDR1 TSWWSYY, CDR2 QGS. CDR3 sequence reads: CALGELDVLRNWGIHGTDKLIF. CDR3 sequence (DNA): TGTGCTCTTGGGGAACTAGATGTCCTACGGAACTGGGGGATACACGGCACCGATAAACTCATCTTC.

This clone was seen many times. This DNA translates differently at residue 15 from the TCRdb protein, which is that of a much larger clone; a read error is likely, and the protein shown is the DNA's own translation. The chain carries TRDV3 and TRDJ1; D possibly corresponds to TRDD2 (6 bases). The germline V gene has CDR1 TVYSNPD and CDR2 GDNSRS (reference sequence). CDR3 length equals 17 residues. For the CDR3, the DNA is TGTGCCTTACCGGTTCCCTTCCACCCGTCCCATAGAGGTAAACCCATCTTT. It specifies CALPVPFHPSHRGKPIF. Based on the CDR3 plus reference TRDV3 and TRDJ1, the full variable domain is CDKVTQSSPDQTVASGSEVVLLCTYDTVYSNPDLFWYRIRPDYSFQFVFYGDNSRSEGADFTQGRFSVKHILTQKAFHLVISPVRTEDSATYYCALPVPFHPSHRGKPIFGKGTRVTVEP.

This clone was detected only a few times. The mismatch at residue 13 between this DNA's translation and the TCRdb protein of a much larger clone likely reflects a read error; the protein shown is translated from the DNA. The chain combines TRDV1 with TRDJ1; TRDD3 agrees at 8 bases. Germline matching of the DNA provided the J gene here, since TCRdb leaves it blank. The CDR3 totals 16 residues. Looked up from germline, CDR1 is TSWWSYY and CDR2 is QGS. The CDR3 sequence: CALAHLLGVSTDRLIF. The CDR3, as DNA: TGTGCTCTTGCCCATTTACTGGGGGTCTCCACCGATAGACTCATCTTT.

This clone appeared a few times. The amino acid sequence in TCRdb belongs to a much larger clone and departs from this DNA's translation at residue 5, likely a sequencing read error; the sequence shown is translated from the DNA. The chain combines TRDV1 with TRDJ1, with D possibly being TRDD2 (6 bases). Matching the DNA to germline supplied the J gene, which TCRdb does not give. The CDR3 is 21 amino acids. Germline loops: CDR1 TSWWSYY, CDR2 QGS. The V end was cut by 4 bases, the J end by 4 bases, with 34 bases between. CDR3 sequence reads: CALGGLHLYWSFPCRIDKLIF. In nucleotides, the CDR3 is TGTGCTCTTGGGGGACTCCATCTCTACTGGTCCTTCCCTTGTAGGATCGATAAACTCATCTTT.